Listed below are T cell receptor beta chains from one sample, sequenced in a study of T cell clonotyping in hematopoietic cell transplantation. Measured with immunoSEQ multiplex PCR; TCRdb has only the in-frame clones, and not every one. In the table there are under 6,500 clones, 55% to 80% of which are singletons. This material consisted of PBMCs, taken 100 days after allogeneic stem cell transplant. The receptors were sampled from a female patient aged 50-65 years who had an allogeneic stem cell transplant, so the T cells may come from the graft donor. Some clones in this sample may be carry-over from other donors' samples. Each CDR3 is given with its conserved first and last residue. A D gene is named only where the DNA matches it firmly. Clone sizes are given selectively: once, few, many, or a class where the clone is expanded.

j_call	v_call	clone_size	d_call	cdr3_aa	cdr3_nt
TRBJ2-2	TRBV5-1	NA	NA	CASSSRRGEAGELFF	TGCGCCAGCAGCTCTCGGAGGGGGGAAGCCGGGGAGCTGTTTTTT
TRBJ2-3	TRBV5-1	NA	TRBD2	CASSPGTSGDTQYF	TGCGCCAGCAGCCCCGGGACTAGCGGAGATACGCAGTATTTT
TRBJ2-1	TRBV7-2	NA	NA	CASSQDAPHRDEQFF	TGCGCCAGCAGCCAAGACGCTCCTCACAGAGACGAGCAGTTCTTC
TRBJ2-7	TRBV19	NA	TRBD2	CASSIGTSSLYEQYF	TGTGCCAGTAGTATTGGGACTAGCAGCCTCTACGAGCAGTACTTC
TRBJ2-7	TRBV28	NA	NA	CASSFQNSYEQYF	TGTGCCAGCAGTTTTCAGAACTCCTACGAGCAGTACTTC
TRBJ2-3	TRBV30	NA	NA	CAWSMTSRPTDTQYF	TGTGCCTGGAGTATGACCTCCCGCCCCACAGATACGCAGTATTTT
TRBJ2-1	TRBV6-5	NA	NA	CASSYRGAPSYNEQFF	TGTGCCAGCAGCTACCGAGGGGCCCCCTCCTACAATGAGCAGTTCTTC
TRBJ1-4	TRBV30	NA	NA	CAGRKGNEKLFF	TGTGCCGGACGGAAGGGGAATGAAAAACTGTTTTTT
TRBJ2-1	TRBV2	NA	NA	CASSEERQTYNEQFF	TGTGCCAGCAGTGAGGAAAGACAGACCTACAATGAGCAGTTCTTC
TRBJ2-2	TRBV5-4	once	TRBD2	CASSRGTIVNTGELFF	TGTGCCAGCAGCCGCGGGACTATCGTTAACACCGGGGAGCTGTTTTTT
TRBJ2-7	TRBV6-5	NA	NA	CATTFRVVSSYEQYF	TGTGCCACCACCTTCCGGGTGGTTAGCTCCTACGAGCAGTACTTC